These 26 T cell receptor beta chains originate from one sample sequenced in a study of blood T cell repertoires in COVID-19. TCRdb keeps only in-frame clones here, not all; method: immunoSEQ multiplex PCR. This sample has almost 500,000 clones, with 88% found just once. What was sequenced was PBMCs or T cells enriched from blood (not recorded which). Source of these receptors: a woman aged 55 to 70 who had recovered from COVID-19.

The chain links TRBV6-1 to TRBJ2-7; 7 nucleotides line up with TRBD1. The ends lost 3 bases at V and 4 bases at J; junction bases unmatched: 6. The CDR3 runs to 14 residues. The germline V gene encodes CDR1 MNHNS and CDR2 SASEGT. The CDR3, as DNA: TGTGCCAGCAGTGAGGAAGGCAGGGGGTACGAGCAGTACGTC. It translates to CASSEEGRGYEQYV.

A remark on this clone: At one boundary the junction diverges from the germline segment, which might be a read error. The chain links TRBV3-1 (or the pseudogene TRBV3-2) to TRBJ1-3; D uncertain. This CDR3 has 13 amino acids. The germline gives CDR1 LGHDT, CDR2 YNNKEL (reference sequence). In DNA form, the CDR3 reads TGTGCCAGCAGCCATGCGACTGGAGACACCATATATTTT. Protein product: CASSHATGDTIYF.

The chain carries TRBV7-6 and TRBJ2-1; 10 nucleotides agree with TRBD1. The CDR3 sequence is 16 residues long. Germline CDR1 SGHVS, CDR2 FNYEAQ. The junction had 10 bases not matched to a gene; V was cut back by 5 bases and J by 6 bases. The CDR3 DNA follows: TGTGCCAGCAGCCCTCTCCGGGACAGGGGAGCCAATGAGCAGTTCTTC. Translated, it gives CASSPLRDRGANEQFF.

The chain uses TRBV5-1 and TRBJ2-3; 8 bases agree with TRBD1. CDR1 and CDR2 from the germline V gene are SGHRS and YFSETQ. The CDR3 totals 16 residues. V trimming: 0 bases; J trimming: 2 bases; junction bases outside the gene matches: 5. The CDR3 DNA reads as TGCGCCAGCAGCTTGGTTGGGACAGGCTTCACAGATACGCAGTATTTT. It translates to CASSLVGTGFTDTQYF.

This chain connects TRBV29-1 to TRBJ2-3, with TRBD1 matching 12 bases. The CDR3 is 13 amino acids. The J segment lost 10 bases and the V segment lost 5 bases, leaving 7 bases of the junction unmatched. CDR1 is SQVTM and CDR2 is ANQGSEA in the germline V gene. DNA for the CDR3: TGCAGCGTTCCCTCCGGGACAGGGGGCGCGCAGTATTTT. Protein: CSVPSGTGGAQYF.

This chain's CDR3 is CASSWGQGATGELFF. The CDR3 region has the DNA TGTGCCAGCAGTTGGGGACAGGGAGCCACCGGGGAGCTGTTTTTT. The chain is built from TRBV6-5 and TRBJ2-2; 9 positions match TRBD1. CDR3 length equals 15 residues. Germline loops: CDR1 MNHEY, CDR2 SVGAGI. The V segment lost 4 bases and the J segment 4 bases; nucleotides outside the gene matches: 4.

V gene TRBV11-2 combines with J gene TRBJ2-7; 8 bases match TRBD2. Germline lookup yields CDR1 SGHAT and CDR2 FQNNGV. The CDR3 loop spans 14 amino acids. The V segment lost 5 bases and the J segment 6 bases; nucleotides outside the gene matches: 9. The CDR3 nucleotides are TGTGCCAGCAGCCCCGGTAGCGGGGCGGGCGAGCAGTACGTC. Translation gives CASSPGSGAGEQYV.

V and J are TRBV7-8 and TRBJ2-1; 14 nucleotides line up with TRBD2. The V segment lost 5 bases and the J segment 9 bases; nucleotides outside the gene matches: 6. CDR3 length: 15 residues. The germline V gene has CDR1 SGHVS and CDR2 FQNEAQ. CDR3 loop: CASSPTTSGGGEQFF. The CDR3, as DNA: TGTGCCAGCAGCCCCACGACTAGCGGGGGGGGTGAGCAGTTCTTC.

The rearrangement joins TRBV29-1 to TRBJ2-1, with 7 bases lining up with TRBD1. There are 14 residues in the CDR3. Germline trimming cut 5 bases from V and 7 bases from J; bases unmatched to any gene: 11. Germline lookup yields CDR1 SQVTM and CDR2 ANQGSEA. DNA for the CDR3: TGCAGCGTTTGGGGCGGCAGGGGGTCGAATGAGCAGTTCTTC. Encoded protein: CSVWGGRGSNEQFF.

Here the CDR3 reads CASSPRQGAHEQYV. The CDR3 bases are TGTGCCAGCAGCCCTAGACAGGGGGCTCACGAGCAGTACGTC. V is TRBV11-2 and J is TRBJ2-7, with 10 bases identical to TRBD1. V shed 5 bases and J 5 bases; nucleotides not matched to a gene: 6. Germline V gene data show CDR1 as SGHAT and CDR2 as FQNNGV. The CDR3 has 14 amino acids.

This clone was detected only once. V and J are TRBV28 and TRBJ1-3; D might be TRBD1 (6 bases). The germline gives CDR1 MDHEN, CDR2 SYDVKM. Trimming shortened V by 4 bases and J by 2 bases, and 9 bases separated the two germline ends. The CDR3 loop spans 14 amino acids. The CDR3 sequence: CASSSGGPGNTIYF. The CDR3 DNA reads as TGTGCCAGCAGTTCCGGGGGGCCTGGAAACACCATATATTTT.

The chain links TRBV7-2 to TRBJ1-4; TRBD1 aligns across 7 bases. Germline V CDR1 and CDR2: SGHTA, FQGNSA. The CDR3 spans 15 residues. Unmatched junction bases numbered 11, after V lost 5 bases and J lost 8 bases. This chain's CDR3 is CASSRPRQGQEKLFF. The CDR3 nucleotides are TGTGCCAGCAGCCGCCCCCGGCAGGGACAGGAAAAACTGTTTTTT.

The rearrangement uses TRBV15 and TRBJ1-5; D might be TRBD1 (6 bases). The CDR3 loop spans 16 amino acids. Germline values: CDR1 LNHNV, CDR2 YYDKDF (reference sequence). The V and J ends lost 6 bases and 0 bases respectively, with 15 bases between them. CDR3 coding DNA: TGTGCCACCAGTATAGACAGGATCCATAGCAATCAGCCCCAGCATTTT. Translated: CATSIDRIHSNQPQHF.

V usage is TRBV6-5 and J usage is TRBJ2-7, with a weak D call TRBD1 (6 bases). Germline CDR1 is MNHEY and CDR2 is SVGAGI. This CDR3 region has 13 residues. The germline V and J ends were trimmed by 8 bases and 2 bases, with 13 bases remaining between them. The CDR3 loop is CASSNRDTYEQYF. CDR3 DNA sequence: TGTGCCAGCTCAAACAGGGACACCTACGAGCAGTACTTC.

J is TRBJ2-3 and V is TRBV5-1; 10 bases fit TRBD2. J lost 6 bases, V lost 2 bases, and 12 bases had no gene match. Looked up from germline, CDR1 is SGHRS and CDR2 is YFSETQ. The CDR3 is made up of 17 amino acids. The CDR3 here is CASSFIASGGSVDTQYF. The CDR3 DNA is TGCGCCAGCAGCTTCATAGCTAGCGGGGGATCAGTGGATACGCAGTATTTT.

This clone was found once. The chain has TRBV6-5 and TRBJ2-3; 9 bases line up with TRBD1. V trimming: 6 bases; J trimming: 2 bases; junction bases outside the gene matches: 6. From germline, CDR1 is MNHEY and CDR2 SVGAGI. This CDR3 comprises 15 residues. The CDR3 DNA is TGTGCCAGCAGACTGGGACAGGGCCTCACAGATACGCAGTATTTT. Its protein product is CASRLGQGLTDTQYF.

The count of this clone is one. V is TRBV20-1 and J is TRBJ2-7, with 8 positions matching TRBD1. The CDR3 loop spans 11 amino acids. CDR1 is DFQATT and CDR2 is SNEGSKA in the germline V gene (reference sequence). With 6 bases clipped from V and 5 bases from J, the junction kept 3 bases outside the gene matches. The CDR3 sequence is CSAQGADEQYV. The CDR3 coding sequence is TGCAGTGCCCAGGGGGCGGACGAGCAGTACGTC.

The CDR3 loop is CASDTSNQPQHF. The CDR3 DNA reads as TGTGCCTCTGACACTAGCAATCAGCCCCAGCATTTT. V is TRBV7-6 and J is TRBJ1-5; D ambiguous. Germline loops: CDR1 SGHVS, CDR2 FNYEAQ. This CDR3 has 12 residues. V lost 11 bases, J lost 0 bases, and 8 bases lay in between.

Only a few counts were recorded for this clone. The genes are TRBV7-2 and TRBJ1-4; 9 positions match TRBD1. This CDR3 spans 16 amino acids. J was trimmed by 8 bases and V by 5 bases; bases with no gene match: 12. Germline V gene lookup returns CDR1 SGHTA and CDR2 FQGNSA. The CDR3 nucleotides read TGTGCCAGCAGCCCTGGGACAGGGTGGTCTGGAGAAAAACTGTTTTTT. Protein product: CASSPGTGWSGEKLFF. Full variable domain (missing parts from reference TRBV7-2 and TRBJ1-4): GAGVSQSPSNKVTEKGKDVELRCDPISGHTALYWYRQSLGQGLEFLIYFQGNSAPDKSGLPSDRFSAERTGGSVSTLTIQRTQQEDSAVYLCASSPGTGWSGEKLFFGSGTQLSVL.

About this clone itself: Other DNA sequences of this sample code for an identical CDR3. The CDR3 spells CASSSGQSYGYTF. CDR3 in DNA: TGCGCCAGCAGCTCCGGACAGAGCTATGGCTACACCTTC. The V call is TRBV5-1, the J call TRBJ1-2; D might be TRBD1 (6 bases). Germline loops: CDR1 SGHRS, CDR2 YFSETQ. The CDR3 sequence is 13 residues long. V was cut by 3 bases and J by 4 bases, with 10 bases left in between.

This chain connects TRBV18 to TRBJ1-3; TRBD1 matches at 9 bases. This CDR3 spans 16 amino acids. Germline lookup yields CDR1 KGHSH and CDR2 LQKENI. V shed 6 bases, J shed 0 bases, and the junction held 6 bases outside the gene matches. CDR3 DNA sequence: TGTGCCAGCTCTAGGACAGGGGAAAACTCTGGAAACACCATATATTTT. Protein sequence: CASSRTGENSGNTIYF.

The chain recombines TRBV12-3 or TRBV12-4 with TRBJ1-1; no definite D call. V gave up 3 bases and J gave up 3 bases, with 5 bases separating them. This CDR3 spans 12 amino acids. Here the CDR3 DNA reads TGTGCCAGCAGTTTCGCGGACACTGAAGCTTTCTTT. It specifies CASSFADTEAFF.

This clone occurred once. This rearrangement joins TRBV5-1 to TRBJ2-1; the match to TRBD2 covers 7 bases. Trimming at V came to 5 bases and at J to 0 bases, leaving 11 bases not matched to a gene. Germline V gene lookup returns CDR1 SGHRS and CDR2 YFSETQ. The CDR3 contains 17 residues. The CDR3 DNA follows: TGCGCCAGCAGAGTGACCCTACTAGCGAGCTCCTACAATGAGCAGTTCTTC. As protein: CASRVTLLASSYNEQFF.

V is TRBV19 and J is TRBJ1-4, with TRBD1 matching over 9 bases. Per the germline V gene, CDR1 is LNHDA and CDR2 is SQIVND (reference sequence). This CDR3 region has 17 residues. V trimming: 4 bases; J trimming: 2 bases; junction bases outside the gene matches: 8. The CDR3 loop is CASSTHRGLATNEKLFF. CDR3 bases: TGTGCCAGTAGTACCCACAGGGGGCTCGCCACTAATGAAAAACTGTTTTTT.

V gene TRBV12-5 combines with J gene TRBJ2-7; TRBD1 matches 12 bases. This CDR3 region has 17 residues. Germline-derived CDR1 and CDR2 are LGHNT and FRNRAP. Unmatched junction bases numbered 7, after V lost 0 bases and J lost 4 bases. CDR3 protein: CASGLVLGQGAGYEQYF. The CDR3 region has the DNA TGTGCTAGTGGTTTGGTATTGGGACAGGGGGCGGGATACGAGCAGTACTTC. Based on the CDR3 plus reference TRBV12-5 and TRBJ2-7, the full variable domain is DARVTQTPRHKVTEMGQEVTMRCQPILGHNTVFWYRQTMMQGLELLAYFRNRAPLDDSGMPKDRFSAEMPDATLATLKIQPSEPRDSAVYFCASGLVLGQGAGYEQYFGPGTRLTVT.

The chain is built from TRBV5-5 and TRBJ2-5; D unresolved. Per germline, CDR1 SGHKS and CDR2 YYEKEE (reference sequence). Trimming left V 3 bases short and J 5 bases short, with 11 bases between. The CDR3 totals 13 residues. CDR3 sequence: CASSSSVVETQYF. CDR3 DNA sequence: TGTGCCAGCAGCTCTTCCGTCGTGGAGACCCAGTACTTC.